This T cell receptor (beta chain) was identified in a study of blood T cells in healthy people across ages. The study, taken as a whole, reports: PBMCs left unsorted prevented a conclusive naive versus antigen-experienced comparison.

Each of the donors had approximately 10 milliliters of peripheral blood drawn into EDTA-treated Vacutainer tubes. The authors ran a second PCR of roughly 6 to 12 cycles using a sample-barcoded 5' primer and a J-beta primer mix. One entry per CDR3 protein results from TCRdb running MiXCR on the 5' RACE reads. The sample lists hundreds of thousands of distinct CDR3 sequences, 35% to 40% occurring once. The CDR3 loop spans 13 amino acids. Trimming took 6 bases from V and 6 from J, leaving 15 bases between them. This clonotype has a handful of counts. Its antigen remains unidentified. This clonotype originated in a man aged 18 to 30 in good health. This chain uses TRBV12-3 or TRBV12-4 with TRBJ2-7, with D possibly TRBD2 on 6 matching bases. Sequenced sample: blood. CDR3 bases: TGTGCCAGCAGCGAGTCACTAGCCTTCGAGCAGTACTTC. Translated, it gives CASSESLAFEQYF.